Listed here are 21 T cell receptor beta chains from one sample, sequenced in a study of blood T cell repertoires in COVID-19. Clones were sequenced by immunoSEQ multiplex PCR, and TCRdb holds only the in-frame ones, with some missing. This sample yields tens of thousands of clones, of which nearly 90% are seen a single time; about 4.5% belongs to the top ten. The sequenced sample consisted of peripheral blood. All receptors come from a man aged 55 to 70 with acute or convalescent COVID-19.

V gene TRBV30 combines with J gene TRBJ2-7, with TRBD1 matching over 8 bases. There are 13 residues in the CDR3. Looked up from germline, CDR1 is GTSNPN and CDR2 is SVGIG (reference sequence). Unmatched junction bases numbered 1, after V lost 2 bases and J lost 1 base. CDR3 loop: CAWSRDRSYEQYF. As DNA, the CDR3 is TGTGCCTGGAGTCGGGACAGGTCCTACGAGCAGTACTTC.

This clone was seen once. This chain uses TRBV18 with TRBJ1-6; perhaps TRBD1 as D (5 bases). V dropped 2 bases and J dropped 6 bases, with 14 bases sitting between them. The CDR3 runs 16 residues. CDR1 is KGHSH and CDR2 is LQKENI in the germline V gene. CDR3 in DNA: TGTGCCAGCTCACCAATACTCGACGGGGGTAATTCACCCCTCCACTTT. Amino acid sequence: CASSPILDGGNSPLHF.

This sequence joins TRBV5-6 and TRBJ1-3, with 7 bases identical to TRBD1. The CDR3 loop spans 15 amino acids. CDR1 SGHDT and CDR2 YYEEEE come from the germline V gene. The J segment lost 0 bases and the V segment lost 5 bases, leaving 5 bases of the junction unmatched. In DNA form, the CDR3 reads TGTGCCAGCAGAAGACAGGGTAGCTCTGGAAACACCATATATTTT. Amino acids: CASRRQGSSGNTIYF.

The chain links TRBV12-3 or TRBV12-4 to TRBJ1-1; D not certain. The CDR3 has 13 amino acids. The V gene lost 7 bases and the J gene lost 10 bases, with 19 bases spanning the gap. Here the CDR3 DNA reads TGTGCCAGCACATCCCTCAACGATCCTAGAGCTTTCTTT. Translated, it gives CASTSLNDPRAFF.

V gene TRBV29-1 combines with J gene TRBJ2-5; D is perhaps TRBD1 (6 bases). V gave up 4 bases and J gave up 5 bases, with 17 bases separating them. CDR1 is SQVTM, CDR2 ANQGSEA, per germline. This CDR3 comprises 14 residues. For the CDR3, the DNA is TGCAGCGTTGTAGGGCTAGGGGGTGACGAGACCCAGTACTTC. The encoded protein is CSVVGLGGDETQYF. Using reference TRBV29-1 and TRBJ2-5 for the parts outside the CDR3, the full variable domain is SAVISQKPSRDICQRGTSLTIQCQVDSQVTMMFWYRQQPGQSLTLIATANQGSEATYESGFVIDKFPISRPNLTFSTLTVSNMSPEDSSIYLCSVVGLGGDETQYFGPGTRLLVL.

The CDR3 loop reads CASSRQGNTEAFF. CDR3 coding DNA: TGCGCCAGCAGTCGACAGGGGAACACTGAAGCTTTCTTT. The rearrangement uses TRBV5-1 and TRBJ1-1; 7 positions agree with TRBD1. The CDR3 covers 13 residues. Germline CDR1 and CDR2: SGHRS and YFSETQ. V shed 5 bases and J 1 base; nucleotides not matched to a gene: 2. The full variable domain, with the rest looked up from reference TRBV5-1 and TRBJ1-1, is KAGVTQTPRYLIKTRGQQVTLSCSPISGHRSVSWYQQTPGQGLQFLFEYFSETQRNKGNFPGRFSGRQFSNSRSEMNVSTLELGDSALYLCASSRQGNTEAFFGQGTRLTVV.

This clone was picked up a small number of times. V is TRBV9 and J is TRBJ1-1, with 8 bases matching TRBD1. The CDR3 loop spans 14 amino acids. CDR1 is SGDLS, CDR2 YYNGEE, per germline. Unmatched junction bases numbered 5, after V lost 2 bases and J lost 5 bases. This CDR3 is CASSVGDRTTEAFF. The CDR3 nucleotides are TGTGCCAGCAGCGTCGGGGACAGGACGACTGAAGCTTTCTTT.

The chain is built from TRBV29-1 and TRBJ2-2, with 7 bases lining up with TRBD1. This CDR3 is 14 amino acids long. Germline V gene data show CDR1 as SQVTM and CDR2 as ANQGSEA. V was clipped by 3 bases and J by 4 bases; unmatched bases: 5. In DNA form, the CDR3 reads TGCAGCGTTGAGAAGGGGGCGGGCACCGGGGAGCTGTTTTTT. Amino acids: CSVEKGAGTGELFF.

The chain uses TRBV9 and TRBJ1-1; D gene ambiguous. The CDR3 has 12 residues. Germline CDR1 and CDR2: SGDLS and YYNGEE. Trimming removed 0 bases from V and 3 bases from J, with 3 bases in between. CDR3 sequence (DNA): TGTGCCAGCAGCGTAGCCGACACTGAAGCTTTCTTT. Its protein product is CASSVADTEAFF.

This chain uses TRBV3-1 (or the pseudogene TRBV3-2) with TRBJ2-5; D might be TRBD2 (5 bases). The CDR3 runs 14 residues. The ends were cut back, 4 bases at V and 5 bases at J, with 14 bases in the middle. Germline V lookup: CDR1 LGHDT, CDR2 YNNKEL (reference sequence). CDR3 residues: CASSLQRGRETQYF. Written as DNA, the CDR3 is TGTGCCAGCAGCCTTCAGAGAGGGCGCGAGACCCAGTACTTC.

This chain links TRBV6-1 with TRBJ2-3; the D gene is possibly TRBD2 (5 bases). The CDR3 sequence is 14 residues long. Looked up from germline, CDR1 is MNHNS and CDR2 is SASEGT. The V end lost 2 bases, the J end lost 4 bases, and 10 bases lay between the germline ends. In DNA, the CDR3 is TGTGCCAGCAGTGAAACGGGGAAGTCAGATACGCAGTATTTT. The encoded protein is CASSETGKSDTQYF.

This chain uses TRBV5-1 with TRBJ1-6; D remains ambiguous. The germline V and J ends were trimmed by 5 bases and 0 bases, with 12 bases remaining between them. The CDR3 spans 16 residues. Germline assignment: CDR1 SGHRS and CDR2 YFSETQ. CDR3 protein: CASRLNWSSYNSPLHF. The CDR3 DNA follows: TGCGCCAGCAGATTGAACTGGAGCTCCTATAATTCACCCCTCCACTTT.

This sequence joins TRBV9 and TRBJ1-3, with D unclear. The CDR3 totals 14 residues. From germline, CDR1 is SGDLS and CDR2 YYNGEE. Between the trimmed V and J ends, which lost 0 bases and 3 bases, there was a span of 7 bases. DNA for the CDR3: TGTGCCAGCAGCGTAGGACAAGGTGGAAACACCATATATTTT. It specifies CASSVGQGGNTIYF.

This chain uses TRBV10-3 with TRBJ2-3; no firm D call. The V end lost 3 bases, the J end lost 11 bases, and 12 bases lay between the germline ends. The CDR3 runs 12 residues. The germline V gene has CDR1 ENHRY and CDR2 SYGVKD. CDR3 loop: CAISDGVGGQYF. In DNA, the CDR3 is TGTGCCATCAGTGACGGAGTAGGCGGGCAGTATTTT.

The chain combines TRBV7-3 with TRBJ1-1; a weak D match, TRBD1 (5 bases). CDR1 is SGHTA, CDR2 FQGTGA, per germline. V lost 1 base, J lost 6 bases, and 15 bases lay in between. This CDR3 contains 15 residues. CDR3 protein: CASSLNPGGVAEAFF. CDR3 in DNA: TGTGCCAGCAGCTTAAATCCTGGGGGGGTCGCTGAAGCTTTCTTT.

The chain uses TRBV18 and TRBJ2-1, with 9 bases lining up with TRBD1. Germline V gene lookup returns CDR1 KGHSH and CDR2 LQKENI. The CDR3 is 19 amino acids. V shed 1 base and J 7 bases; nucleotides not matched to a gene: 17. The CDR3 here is CASSPLGTGKGSTRNEQFF. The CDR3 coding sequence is TGTGCCAGCTCACCACTAGGGACAGGGAAAGGGAGCACGAGGAATGAGCAGTTCTTC.

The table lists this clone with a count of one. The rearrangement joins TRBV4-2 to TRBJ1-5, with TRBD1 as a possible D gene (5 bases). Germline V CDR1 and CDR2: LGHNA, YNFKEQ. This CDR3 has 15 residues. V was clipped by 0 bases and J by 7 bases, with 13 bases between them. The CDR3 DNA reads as TGTGCCAGCAGCCAAGAAGAAATGGGGGGACAGCCCCAGCATTTT. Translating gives CASSQEEMGGQPQHF.

The CDR3 reads CASSPRQAMGYGYTF. CDR3 in DNA: TGTGCCAGCAGCCCTCGACAGGCTATGGGCTATGGCTACACCTTC. The rearrangement links TRBV16 to TRBJ1-2; maybe TRBD1 (6 bases). Deletions cut 4 bases from V and 4 bases from J, with 16 bases between. CDR3 size: 15 residues. Germline CDR1 reads KGHSY; CDR2 reads FQNENV.

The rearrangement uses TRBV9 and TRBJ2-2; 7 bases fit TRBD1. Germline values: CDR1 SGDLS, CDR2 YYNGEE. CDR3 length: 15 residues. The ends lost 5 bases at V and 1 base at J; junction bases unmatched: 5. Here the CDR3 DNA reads TGTGCCAGCAGTCCCGGGACAGTGAACACCGGGGAGCTGTTTTTT. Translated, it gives CASSPGTVNTGELFF.

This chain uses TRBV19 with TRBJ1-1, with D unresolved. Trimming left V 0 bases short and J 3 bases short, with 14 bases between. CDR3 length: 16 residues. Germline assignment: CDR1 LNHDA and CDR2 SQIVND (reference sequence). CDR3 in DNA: TGTGCCAGTAGTATAGATCCCCGACAAGATTACACTGAAGCTTTCTTT. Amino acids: CASSIDPRQDYTEAFF.

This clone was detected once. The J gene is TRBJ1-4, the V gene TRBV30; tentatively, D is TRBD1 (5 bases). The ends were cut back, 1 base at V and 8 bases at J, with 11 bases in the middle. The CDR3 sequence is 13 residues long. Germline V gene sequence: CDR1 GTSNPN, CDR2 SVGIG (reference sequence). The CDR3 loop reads CAWSAGAGEKLFF. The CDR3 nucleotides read TGTGCCTGGAGTGCTGGGGCGGGGGAAAAACTGTTTTTT. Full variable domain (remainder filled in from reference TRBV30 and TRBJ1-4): SQTIHQWPATLVQPVGSPLSLECTVEGTSNPNLYWYRQAAGRGLQLLFYSVGIGQISSEVPQNLSASRPQDRQFILSSKKLLLSDSGFYLCAWSAGAGEKLFFGSGTQLSVL.